A selection of T cell receptor beta chains follows, all from one sample in a study of blood T cell repertoires in COVID-19. Assay used: immunoSEQ multiplex PCR; TCRdb lists only in-frame clones, some missing. The data contain about 91,000 clones, approximately 90% of them singletons. The sequenced sample consisted of peripheral blood. Receptors were obtained from a woman of 80 years or more with active COVID-19. The CDR3 runs from the conserved cysteine through the conserved F or W. Each record gives: clone size, V gene, CDR3 length, J gene, D gene, CDR3 DNA, CDR3 protein. A D gene is named only where the DNA matches it firmly. Clone size is given for some rows only: seen once, a few or many times, or a class if the clone is expanded.

>NA|TRBV6-5|14|TRBJ2-7|NA
TGTGCCAGCAGCGTCGGGACTTCCCTCTACGAGCAGTACTTC
CASSVGTSLYEQYF
>NA|TRBV5-5|17|TRBJ2-1|NA
TGTGCCAGCAGCTTAACAGGGGCAGTGGGAGGAAACAATGAGCAGTTCTTC
CASSLTGAVGGNNEQFF
>NA|TRBV6-5|14|TRBJ2-7|NA
TGTGCCAGCAGCCTATCCAGGGTTTCGGGCGAGCAGTACTTC
CASSLSRVSGEQYF
>NA|TRBV5-1|14|TRBJ1-1|TRBD1
TGCGCCAGCAGCTCAGGGGGCATGAACACTGAAGCTTTCTTT
CASSSGGMNTEAFF
>NA|TRBV29-1|14|TRBJ2-2|TRBD2
TGCAGCGTGCTAGCTAGCGGCAACACCGGGGAGCTGTTTTTT
CSVLASGNTGELFF
>NA|TRBV10-3|15|TRBJ2-7|TRBD2
TGTGCCATCAGTGTGGGAGGTGCGGGAGGAGACGAGCAGTACTTC
CAISVGGAGGDEQYF
>NA|TRBV7-9|15|TRBJ1-5|TRBD1
TGTGCCAGCAGCTTAGGGACAGGGGGCGGTCAGCCCCAGCATTTT
CASSLGTGGGQPQHF
>NA|TRBV4-3|18|TRBJ2-3|TRBD2
TGCGCCAGCAGCCAAGTCCTAGCGGGGACTTCTAGCACAGATACGCAGTATTTT
CASSQVLAGTSSTDTQYF
>once|TRBV5-1|15|TRBJ1-2|NA
TGCGCCAGCAGCTTGTATTTACAGGATGATCAAGGCTACACCTTC
CASSLYLQDDQGYTF
>NA|TRBV7-3|13|TRBJ1-2|NA
TGTGCCAGCAGCTCAATGATGAGCTATGGCTACACCTTC
CASSSMMSYGYTF
>NA|TRBV7-3|12|TRBJ2-5|NA
TGTGCCAGCAGCGTACAGGGAGGGTCCCAGTACTTC
CASSVQGGSQYF
>NA|TRBV2|15|TRBJ1-4|NA
TGTGCCAGCAGTGAATTCAACAGGGTTACGGAAAAACTGTTTTTT
CASSEFNRVTEKLFF
>once|TRBV2|15|TRBJ2-5|TRBD2
TGTGCCAGCAGTGTTCTAGCGGGGTTCTCCGAGACCCAGTACTTC
CASSVLAGFSETQYF
>NA|TRBV7-2|16|TRBJ1-6|TRBD1
TGTGCCAGCAGCCGCAAGCCGGGACAGGGGGAGTCACCCCTCCACTTT
CASSRKPGQGESPLHF
>once|TRBV21-1|16|TRBJ1-2|NA
TGTGCCAGCAGCAAACCCGGGACAGGGGCTAACTATGGCTACACCTTC
CASSKPGTGANYGYTF
>NA|TRBV4-3|19|TRBJ1-5|TRBD1
TGCGCCAGCAGCCCGGGATCGACAGGGTCTCTTTATAGCAATCAGCCCCAGCATTTT
CASSPGSTGSLYSNQPQHF
>NA|TRBV4-2|16|TRBJ2-1|NA
TGTGCCAGCAGCCAAGACCTACTACACCAATACAATGAGCAGTTCTTC
CASSQDLLHQYNEQFF
>NA|TRBV27|17|TRBJ2-4|TRBD1
TGTGCCAGCCGCCCGATTCTCAGGGGGAGCGCCAAAAACATTCAGTACTTC
CASRPILRGSAKNIQYF
>NA|TRBV4-3|16|TRBJ2-2|NA
TGCGCCAGCAGCCAAGATATACCGGGAAACACCGGGGAGCTGTTTTTT
CASSQDIPGNTGELFF
>NA|TRBV4-1|15|TRBJ2-5|NA
TGCGCCAGCAGCCACCCAACGGGGGGCGAGGAGACCCAGTACTTC
CASSHPTGGEETQYF
>NA|TRBV25-1|16|TRBJ2-3|NA
TGTGCCAGCAGTGAATTTGGGCGGGACCGTACGGATACGCAGTATTTT
CASSEFGRDRTDTQYF
>NA|TRBV27|18|TRBJ1-2|TRBD1
TGTGCCAGCACCCGACGGAGTCCCGACAGGGGAAGCTTGTATGGCTACACCTTC
CASTRRSPDRGSLYGYTF
>NA|TRBV5-1|15|TRBJ2-5|TRBD2
TGCGCCAGCAACGGACTAGCGGGAGGGTCGGAGACCCAGTACTTC
CASNGLAGGSETQYF
>once|TRBV25-1|13|TRBJ2-1|NA
TGTGCCAGCCAATACCGAGCCTACAATGAGCAGTTCTTC
CASQYRAYNEQFF
>NA|TRBV5-1|14|TRBJ2-7|TRBD2
TGCGCCAGCAGCTGGACTAGCGGGAGCTACGAGCAGTACTTC
CASSWTSGSYEQYF
>NA|TRBV18|14|TRBJ2-5|NA
TGTGCCAGCTCATTGGTGTCGGGGAAAGAGACCCAGTACTTC
CASSLVSGKETQYF
>NA|TRBV27|13|TRBJ2-7|TRBD1
TGTGCCAGCAGTCCCAGACAGGGAATCGAGCAGTACTTC
CASSPRQGIEQYF
>NA|TRBV10-2|14|TRBJ1-2|TRBD1
TGCGCCAGCAGTCAAAACAGGGGTGAGGGTGGCTACACCTTC
CASSQNRGEGGYTF
>NA|TRBV28|16|TRBJ1-2|TRBD1
TGTGCCAGCAGCCGAGACTGGGACAGGACTAACTATGGCTACACCTTC
CASSRDWDRTNYGYTF
>NA|TRBV7-3|15|TRBJ2-3|TRBD2
TGTGCCAGCAGCTTACAGCGGGGACTCACAGATACGCAGTATTTT
CASSLQRGLTDTQYF
>NA|TRBV5-5|15|TRBJ2-7|TRBD2
TGTGCCAGCAGCCAATTAAGCGGGAGGGTGTACGAGCAGTACTTC
CASSQLSGRVYEQYF
>NA|TRBV18|15|TRBJ2-3|TRBD2
TGTGCCAGCTCACCACTAGCGGGAGGCACAGATACGCAGTATTTT
CASSPLAGGTDTQYF
>once|TRBV28|16|TRBJ2-1|NA
TGTGCCAGCAGTAAGGCCGGGACTTCAGATAACGATGAGCAGTTCTTC
CASSKAGTSDNDEQFF
>NA|TRBV28|14|TRBJ2-7|NA
TGTGCCAGCAGTTCGTACAGGGTCCTCTACGAGCAGTACTTC
CASSSYRVLYEQYF
>once|TRBV6-1|17|TRBJ2-7|TRBD1
TGTGCCAGCAGTGAAAGTAACAGGGGTCGCGGCTCCTACGAGCAGTACTTC
CASSESNRGRGSYEQYF
>NA|TRBV3-1/TRBV3-2|18|TRBJ2-3|TRBD2
TGTGCCAGCAGCCAAGAGGGGGTGACTAGCGGGCGGAGAAATACGCAGTATTTT
CASSQEGVTSGRRNTQYF
>NA|TRBV6-5|12|TRBJ1-1|NA
TGTGCCAGCAGTTACTCGAGAGGGATCGCTTTCTTT
CASSYSRGIAFF
>NA|TRBV5-1|15|TRBJ1-6|NA
TGCGCCAGCAGCTTGGGAAATGTGTGGGGCTCACCCCTCCACTTT
CASSLGNVWGSPLHF
>NA|TRBV9|13|TRBJ2-1|NA
TGTGCCAGCAGCCTAAGCCCTAGCGATTCGCAGTTCTTC
CASSLSPSDSQFF
>NA|TRBV5-5|13|TRBJ2-7|NA
TGTGCCAGCAGCTTAGACAGCTTCTACGAGCAGTACTTC
CASSLDSFYEQYF
>NA|TRBV13|16|TRBJ2-1|TRBD2
TGTGCCAGCAGCTCCCGGGGGACTAGCGGATACAATGAGCAGTTCTTC
CASSSRGTSGYNEQFF
>NA|TRBV24-1|15|TRBJ2-1|TRBD1
TGTGCCACCAGTGAACAGGGACAGGGAGGCAATGAGCAGTTCTTC
CATSEQGQGGNEQFF
>once|TRBV7-6|19|TRBJ2-3|TRBD2
TGTGCCAGCAGCTTAGGTTGGGCGGGAGCCCTTAGTAGCACAGATACGCAGTATTTT
CASSLGWAGALSSTDTQYF
>NA|TRBV5-1|15|TRBJ2-7|TRBD2
TGCGCCAGCAGCTCCCTAGCGGGAGCCCCGGGGGAGCAGTACTTC
CASSSLAGAPGEQYF
>NA|TRBV28|15|TRBJ2-7|NA
TGTGCCAGCAGTATAAGAAGCGGTAGCTCCTACGAGCAGTACTTC
CASSIRSGSSYEQYF
>NA|TRBV3-1/TRBV3-2|14|TRBJ1-5|TRBD1
TGTGCCAGCAGCACTACAGGGGGCGGTGAACCCCAGCATTTT
CASSTTGGGEPQHF
>NA|TRBV7-8|17|TRBJ2-7|TRBD2
TGTGCCAGCAGCTTAGCACTTGGGGCGGGAGAATCCTACGAGCAGTACTTC
CASSLALGAGESYEQYF
>NA|TRBV3-1/TRBV3-2|15|TRBJ2-5|TRBD2
TGTGCCAGCAGCCAAGATCGGGGGGTACAAGAGACCCAGTACTTC
CASSQDRGVQETQYF
>few|TRBV5-1|17|TRBJ1-6|NA
TGCGCCAGCAGCTTGGAGTTGGGCGACTCCTATAATTCACCCCTCCACTTT
CASSLELGDSYNSPLHF
>NA|TRBV27|16|TRBJ2-1|TRBD2
TGTGCCAGCAGTGTCTGGACTAGCGGCGGGCCCAATGAGCAGTTCTTC
CASSVWTSGGPNEQFF
>NA|TRBV11-2|14|TRBJ2-3|TRBD2
TGTGCACCAGGGGGACTAGCGGGAGTTGACCACCTGTATTTT
CAPGGLAGVDHLYF
>NA|TRBV7-2|15|TRBJ2-5|NA
TGTGCCAGCAGCCCCGGACTACCATTTCAAGAGACCCAGTACTTC
CASSPGLPFQETQYF
>NA|TRBV5-1|15|TRBJ2-5|NA
TGCGCCAGCAGCTTGGGGGTAGCGTACCAAGAGACCCAGTACTTC
CASSLGVAYQETQYF